What follows is one T cell receptor (beta chain) and its context. This clonotype was detected many times. The antigen it binds to is not known. Per-base qualities were not stored, and no clone one base away is much larger. Synthesis of TCR cDNA relied on 5'RACE template switching, a step that introduced a universal primer site along with unique molecular identifiers. cDNA synthesis was primed from both the TCR alpha and TCR beta constant segments. Two PCR steps were used to amplify libraries, with sample barcodes and sequencing adapters being added in the second step. Sequencing of libraries was done on Illumina HiSeq 2500 (2x100 bp) or NovaSeq (2x150 bp). In the original analysis: Demultiplexing of reads and collapsing into UMI consensus sequences were performed with MIGEC, and V(D)J alignment was carried out with MiXCR. Using edgeR on replicate PBMC samples, clonotypes were called vaccine-responding if FDR was below 0.01 and the log2 fold change was above 5 up to day 15. CD4 or CD8 identity was assigned to each bulk clonotype according to whether the clonotype was present at higher abundance in the sequenced CD4 repertoire or the sequenced CD8 repertoire. TCRdb handled the public reads itself, with Q25 trimming in fastp and clone calling in MiXCR, and kept productive beta chains. All rows with the same CDR3 protein become a single entry with the most common DNA and genes. None of the V and J calls come from the authors' own analysis; TCRdb made them. For this sample the table gives roughly 180,000 distinct CDR3 sequences, of which 6.2% were detected only once. The ten largest make up less than 3.5% of the sample.

The treatment or condition label corresponds to: live attenuated yellow fever vaccine strain. A standard Ficoll-Paque protocol was used to isolate PBMCs from peripheral blood. CD4 and CD8 T-cell fractions were isolated with Dynabeads CD4 and CD8 positive selection kits. TriZol was used to extract RNA from bulk PBMCs, CD4 and CD8 fractions, and dextramer-positive and dextramer-negative fractions. The data belong to a study of T cells after yellow fever vaccination (dated by TCRdb to the late 2010s). For context, the study as a whole: The SMART-Seq v4 Ultra Low Input RNA kit was used to prepare libraries from fractions with low cell numbers. To follow T-cell clones before and after both primary and booster YFV17D yellow fever vaccination, bulk TCR alpha and beta repertoires underwent longitudinal sequencing. Two healthy male donors made up the cohort, one aged 18 to 30 years and the other aged 30 to 40 years. Bulk PBMC replicates and cell subsets were isolated from blood drawn at multiple timepoints before and after both primary and secondary immunization.

Overall results and qualifications from the work: Only two donors were included in the study, so the extent to which the findings can be generalized is limited. Because abundant contaminating clonotypes from the bulk population could be contained in FACS-sorted repertoires, computational filtering was required. After the booster, most clones that had expanded after primary vaccination were detected again (about 95% of CD4 and under 90% of CD8), suggesting broad maintenance of memory. A small fraction of clonotypes appeared in both the CD4 and CD8 compartments, likely as a result of convergent recombination. The secondary T-cell response was found to be weaker but faster than the primary response, with a peak reached on day 5 rather than on day 15.

Spanning cysteine to phenylalanine, the CDR3 consists of 13 amino acids. The kept DNA is CDR3 alone, 39 bases in frame from the first base. Reading the germline V gene (reference sequence) gives CDR1 DFQATT and CDR2 SNEGSKA. From V the trimming removes 6 bases and from J it removes 8 bases, while the gene matches leave 4 bases of the junction unaccounted for. Recombination linked TRBV20-1 to TRBJ2-1, with TRBD2 identical over 13 junction bases. The sample was CD4+ T cells sorted from PBMCs, taken on the day of the first yellow fever vaccination. This TCR was sampled from a man in his late teens or twenties who received the YFV17D yellow fever vaccine. The bases read TGCAGTGCCCGGACTAGCGGGGGTCATGAGCAGTTCTTC. This is translated as CSARTSGGHEQFF.